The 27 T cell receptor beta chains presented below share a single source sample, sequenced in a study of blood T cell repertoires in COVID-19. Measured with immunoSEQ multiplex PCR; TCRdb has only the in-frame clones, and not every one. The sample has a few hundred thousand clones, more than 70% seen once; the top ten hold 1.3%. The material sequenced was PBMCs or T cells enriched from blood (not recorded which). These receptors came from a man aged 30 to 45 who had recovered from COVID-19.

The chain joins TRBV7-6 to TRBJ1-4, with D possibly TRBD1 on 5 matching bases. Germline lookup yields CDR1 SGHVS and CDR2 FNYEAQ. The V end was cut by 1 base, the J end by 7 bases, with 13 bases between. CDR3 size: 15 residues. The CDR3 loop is CASSLGSGGSEKLFF. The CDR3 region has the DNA TGTGCCAGCAGCTTAGGGTCCGGGGGTAGTGAAAAACTGTTTTTT.

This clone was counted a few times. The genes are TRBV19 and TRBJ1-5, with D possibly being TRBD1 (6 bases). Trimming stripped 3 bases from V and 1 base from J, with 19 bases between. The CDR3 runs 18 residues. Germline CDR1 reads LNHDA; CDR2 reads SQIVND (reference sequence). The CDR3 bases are TGTGCCAGTAGTATTGATAGGGGGTTGAGGTCGAGCAATCAGCCCCAGCATTTT. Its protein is CASSIDRGLRSSNQPQHF.

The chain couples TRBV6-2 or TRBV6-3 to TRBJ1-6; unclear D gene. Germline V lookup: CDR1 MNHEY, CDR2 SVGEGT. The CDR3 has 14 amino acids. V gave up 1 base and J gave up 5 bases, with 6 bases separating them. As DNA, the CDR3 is TGTGCCAGCAGTTACTGGGGAGATAATTCACCCCTCCACTTT. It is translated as CASSYWGDNSPLHF.

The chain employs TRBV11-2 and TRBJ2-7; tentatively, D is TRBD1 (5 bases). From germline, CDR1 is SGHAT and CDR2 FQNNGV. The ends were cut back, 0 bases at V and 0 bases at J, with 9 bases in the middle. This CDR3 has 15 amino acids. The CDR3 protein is CASSLDHRTSYEQYF. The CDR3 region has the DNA TGTGCCAGCAGCTTAGATCACAGGACCTCCTACGAGCAGTACTTC.

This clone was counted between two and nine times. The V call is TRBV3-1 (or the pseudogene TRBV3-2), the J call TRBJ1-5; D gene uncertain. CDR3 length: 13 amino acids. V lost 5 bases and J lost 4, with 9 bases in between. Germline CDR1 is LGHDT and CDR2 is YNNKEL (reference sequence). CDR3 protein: CASSYSHNQPQHF. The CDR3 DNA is TGTGCCAGCAGCTACAGTCATAATCAGCCCCAGCATTTT.

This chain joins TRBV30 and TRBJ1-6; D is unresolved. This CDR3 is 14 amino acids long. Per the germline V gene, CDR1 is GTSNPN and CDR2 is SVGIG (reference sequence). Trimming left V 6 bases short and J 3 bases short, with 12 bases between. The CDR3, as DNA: TGTGCCTGTAGCGTGCAGGACTATAATTCACCCCTCCACTTT. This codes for CACSVQDYNSPLHF.

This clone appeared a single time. CDR3 protein: CASSQEEGQEDEKLFF. The CDR3 DNA reads as TGTGCCAGCAGCCAAGAGGAGGGGCAAGAGGATGAAAAACTGTTTTTT. The chain is built from TRBV3-1 (or the pseudogene TRBV3-2) and TRBJ1-4; D is possibly TRBD1 (5 bases). CDR1 is LGHDT, CDR2 YNNKEL, per germline (reference sequence). Trimming took off 0 bases at V and 6 bases at J, with 14 bases between the two ends. The CDR3 is 16 residues long.

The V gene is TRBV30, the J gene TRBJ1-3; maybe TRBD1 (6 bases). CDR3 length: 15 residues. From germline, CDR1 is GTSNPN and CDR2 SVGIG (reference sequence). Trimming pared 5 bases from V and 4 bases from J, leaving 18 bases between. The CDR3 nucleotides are TGTGCCTGGGGCCTACAGGGAATGGCCGGAAACACCATATATTTT. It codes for CAWGLQGMAGNTIYF.

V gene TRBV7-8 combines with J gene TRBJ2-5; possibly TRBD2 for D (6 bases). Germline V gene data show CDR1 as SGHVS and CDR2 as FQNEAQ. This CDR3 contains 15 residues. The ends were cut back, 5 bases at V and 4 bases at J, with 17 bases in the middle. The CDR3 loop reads CASSPGGADRETQYF. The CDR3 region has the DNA TGTGCCAGCAGCCCGGGCGGGGCGGACCGAGAGACCCAGTACTTC.

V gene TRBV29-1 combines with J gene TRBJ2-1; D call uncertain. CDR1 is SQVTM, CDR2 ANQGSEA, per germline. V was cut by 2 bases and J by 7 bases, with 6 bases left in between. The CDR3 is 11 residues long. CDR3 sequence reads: CSVEHGNEQFF. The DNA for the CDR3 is TGCAGCGTTGAACACGGGAATGAGCAGTTCTTC.

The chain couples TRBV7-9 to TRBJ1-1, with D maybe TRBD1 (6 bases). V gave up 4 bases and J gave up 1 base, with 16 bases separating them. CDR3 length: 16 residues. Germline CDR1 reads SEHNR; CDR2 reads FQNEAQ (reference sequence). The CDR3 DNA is TGTGCCAGCAGCTCTAGTCCGGGACAAAAGAACACTGAAGCTTTCTTT. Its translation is CASSSSPGQKNTEAFF.

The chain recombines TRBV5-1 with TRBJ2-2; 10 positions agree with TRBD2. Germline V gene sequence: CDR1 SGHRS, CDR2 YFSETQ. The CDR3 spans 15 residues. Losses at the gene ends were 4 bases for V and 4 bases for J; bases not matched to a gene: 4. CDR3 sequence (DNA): TGCGCCAGCAGCCCCGGGACTAGCGCCACCGGGGAGCTGTTTTTT. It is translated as CASSPGTSATGELFF. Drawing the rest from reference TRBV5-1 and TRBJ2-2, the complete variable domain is KAGVTQTPRYLIKTRGQQVTLSCSPISGHRSVSWYQQTPGQGLQFLFEYFSETQRNKGNFPGRFSGRQFSNSRSEMNVSTLELGDSALYLCASSPGTSATGELFFGEGSRLTVL.

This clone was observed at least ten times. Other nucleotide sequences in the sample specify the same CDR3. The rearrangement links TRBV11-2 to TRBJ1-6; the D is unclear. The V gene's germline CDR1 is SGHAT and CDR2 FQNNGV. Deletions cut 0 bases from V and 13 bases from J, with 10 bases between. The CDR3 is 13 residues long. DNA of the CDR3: TGTGCCAGCAGCTTAGATCCCGGGTCCCCCCTCCACTTT. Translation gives CASSLDPGSPLHF.

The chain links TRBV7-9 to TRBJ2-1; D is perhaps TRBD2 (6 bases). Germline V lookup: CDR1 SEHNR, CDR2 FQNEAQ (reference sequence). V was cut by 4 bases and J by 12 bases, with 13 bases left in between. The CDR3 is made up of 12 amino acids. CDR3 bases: TGTGCCAGCAGCTACCGGGACTGGGGGCAGTTCTTC. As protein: CASSYRDWGQFF.

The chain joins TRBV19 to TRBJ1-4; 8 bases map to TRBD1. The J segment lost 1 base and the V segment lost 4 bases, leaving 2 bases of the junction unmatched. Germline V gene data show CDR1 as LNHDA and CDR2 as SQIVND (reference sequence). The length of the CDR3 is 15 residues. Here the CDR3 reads CASSRGQGTNEKLFF. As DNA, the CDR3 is TGTGCCAGTAGTAGAGGACAGGGAACTAATGAAAAACTGTTTTTT.

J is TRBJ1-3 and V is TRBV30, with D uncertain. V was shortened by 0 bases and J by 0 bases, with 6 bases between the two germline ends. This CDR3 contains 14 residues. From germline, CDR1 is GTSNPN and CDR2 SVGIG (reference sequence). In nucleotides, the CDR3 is TGTGCCTGGAGTGTACATCTCTCTGGAAACACCATATATTTT. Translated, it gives CAWSVHLSGNTIYF.

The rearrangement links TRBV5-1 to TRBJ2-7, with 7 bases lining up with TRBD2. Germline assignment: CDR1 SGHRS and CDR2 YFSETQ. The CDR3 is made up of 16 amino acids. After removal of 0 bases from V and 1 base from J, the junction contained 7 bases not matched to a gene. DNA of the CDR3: TGCGCCAGCAGCTTGGGGGGACTAATCTCTTCCTACGAGCAGTACTTC. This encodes CASSLGGLISSYEQYF.

The CDR3 here is CASSTIFNYGYTF. CDR3 DNA sequence: TGTGCCAGCAGCACCATTTTCAACTATGGCTACACCTTC. The chain combines TRBV21-1 with TRBJ1-2; the D call in the table, TRBD1, was not verified against the DNA. TRBV21-1 is a pseudogene locus. The CDR3 totals 13 residues.

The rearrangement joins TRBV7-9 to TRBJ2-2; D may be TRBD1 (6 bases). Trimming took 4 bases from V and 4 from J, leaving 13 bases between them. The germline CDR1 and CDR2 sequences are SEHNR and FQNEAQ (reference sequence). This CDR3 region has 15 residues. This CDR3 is CASSSWTAVTGELFF. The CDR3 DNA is TGTGCCAGCAGCTCCTGGACAGCCGTCACCGGGGAGCTGTTTTTT.

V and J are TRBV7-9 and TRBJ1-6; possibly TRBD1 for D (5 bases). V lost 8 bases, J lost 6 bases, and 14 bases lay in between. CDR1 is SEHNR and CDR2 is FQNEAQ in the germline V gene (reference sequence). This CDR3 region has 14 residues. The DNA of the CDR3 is TGTGCCAGCCAAGCGCGACAGCCTAATTCACCCCTCCACTTT. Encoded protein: CASQARQPNSPLHF.

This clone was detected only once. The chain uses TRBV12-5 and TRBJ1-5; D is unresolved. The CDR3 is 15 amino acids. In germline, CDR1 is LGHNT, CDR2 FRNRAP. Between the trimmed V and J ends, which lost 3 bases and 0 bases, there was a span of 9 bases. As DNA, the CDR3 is TGTGCTAGTGGTTTCGGAGCGACTAGCAATCAGCCCCAGCATTTT. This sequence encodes CASGFGATSNQPQHF.

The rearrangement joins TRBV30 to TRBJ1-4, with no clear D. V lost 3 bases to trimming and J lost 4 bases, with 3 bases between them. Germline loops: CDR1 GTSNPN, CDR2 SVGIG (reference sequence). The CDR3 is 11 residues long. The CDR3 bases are TGTGCCTGGAGCAGTAATGAAAAACTGTTTTTT. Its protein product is CAWSSNEKLFF.

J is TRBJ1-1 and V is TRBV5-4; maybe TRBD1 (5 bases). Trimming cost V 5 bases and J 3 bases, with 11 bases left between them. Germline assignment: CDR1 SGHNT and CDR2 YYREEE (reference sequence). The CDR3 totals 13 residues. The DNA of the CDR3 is TGTGCCAGCAGTATGGGGGGGTACACTGAAGCTTTCTTT. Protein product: CASSMGGYTEAFF.

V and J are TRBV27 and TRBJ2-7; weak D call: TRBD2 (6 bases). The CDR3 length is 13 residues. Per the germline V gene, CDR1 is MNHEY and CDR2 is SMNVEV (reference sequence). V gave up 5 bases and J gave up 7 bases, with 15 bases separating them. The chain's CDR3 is CASSLREAREQYF. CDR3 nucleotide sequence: TGTGCCAGCAGTCTGAGGGAGGCGAGAGAGCAGTACTTC.

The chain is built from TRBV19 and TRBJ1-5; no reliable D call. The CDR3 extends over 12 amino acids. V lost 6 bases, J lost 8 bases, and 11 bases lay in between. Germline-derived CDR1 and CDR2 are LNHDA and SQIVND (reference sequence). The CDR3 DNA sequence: TGTGCCAGTAGAGAGGCCCTCGAGCCCCAGCATTTT. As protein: CASREALEPQHF.

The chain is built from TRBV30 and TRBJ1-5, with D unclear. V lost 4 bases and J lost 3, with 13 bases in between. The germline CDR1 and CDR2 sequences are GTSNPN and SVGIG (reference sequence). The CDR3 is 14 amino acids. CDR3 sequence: CAWNHAHLNQPQHF. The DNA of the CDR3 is TGTGCCTGGAATCATGCACACCTCAATCAGCCCCAGCATTTT. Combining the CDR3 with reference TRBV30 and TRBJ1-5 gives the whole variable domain SQTIHQWPATLVQPVGSPLSLECTVEGTSNPNLYWYRQAAGRGLQLLFYSVGIGQISSEVPQNLSASRPQDRQFILSSKKLLLSDSGFYLCAWNHAHLNQPQHFGDGTRLSIL.

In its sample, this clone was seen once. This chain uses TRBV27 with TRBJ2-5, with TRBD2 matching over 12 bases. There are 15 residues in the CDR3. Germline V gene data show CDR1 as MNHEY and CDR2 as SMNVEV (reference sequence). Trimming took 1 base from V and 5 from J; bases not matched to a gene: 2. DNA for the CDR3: TGTGCCAGCAGTTTATGGGGGACTAGCGGGGAGACCCAGTACTTC. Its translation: CASSLWGTSGETQYF.